This T cell receptor (beta chain) was captured in a study of breast tumors, draining lymph nodes, adjacent tissues. Axillary draining lymph nodes of breast cancer patients supplied the node samples. The germline V gene encodes CDR1 SEHNR and CDR2 FQNEAQ (reference sequence). This CDR3 has 15 residues. TCRdb reanalysed the multiplex PCR reads using MiXCR and keeps one entry per CDR3 protein. The sample has some 230,000 distinct CDR3 sequences; less than 45% are singletons. Comments on this clonotype: A read error may produce the germline difference seen at one junction end.

Sequencing was carried out using axillary lymph node tissue. This sequence originates from a female donor with breast cancer. Some clones in this sample may be carry-over from other donors' samples. The J gene is TRBJ2-2, the V gene TRBV7-9; 7 positions match TRBD1. CDR3 in DNA: TGTGCCAACAGCTTAGAAAGGACAGGTGCCGGGGAGCTGTTTTTT. It is translated as CANSLERTGAGELFF.